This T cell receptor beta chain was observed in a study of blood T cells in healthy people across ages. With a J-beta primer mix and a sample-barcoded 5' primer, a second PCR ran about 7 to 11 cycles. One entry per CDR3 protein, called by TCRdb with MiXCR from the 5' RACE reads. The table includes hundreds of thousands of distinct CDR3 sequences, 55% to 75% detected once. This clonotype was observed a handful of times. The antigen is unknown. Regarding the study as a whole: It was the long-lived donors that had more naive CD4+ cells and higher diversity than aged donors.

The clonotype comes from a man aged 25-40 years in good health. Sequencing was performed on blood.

CDR3 in DNA: TGCAGCGTTGACAATTCCCCTCGGTCTGGTTGGGGTACAGATACGCAGTATTTT. Encoded protein: CSVDNSPRSGWGTDTQYF. The rearrangement links TRBV29-1 to TRBJ2-3; no reliable D call. The CDR3 is made up of 18 amino acids. The V and J ends lost 3 bases and 3 bases respectively, with 25 bases between them. CDR1 SQVTM and CDR2 ANQGSEA come from the germline V gene.